These T cell receptor beta chains were read from a single sample in a study of radiation and T cells in renal cell carcinoma. TCRdb's table, derived via immunoSEQ multiplex PCR, lists solely in-frame clones and lacks some. The sample yields over 120,000 clones, 88% seen once. Sequenced here: blood, sampled from a patient whose treatment included radiotherapy and nephrectomy. These receptors originate from a woman aged 50 to 60 with renal cell carcinoma. The CDR3 runs from the conserved cysteine through the conserved F or W. Fields, in order: D gene, V gene, clone size, J gene, CDR3 DNA, CDR3 protein. D genes are given only for firm matches. A clone size is listed for some rows: how often the clone was seen (once, few, many), or a class if it is expanded.

>TRBD1|TRBV13|NA|TRBJ2-6
TGTGCCAGCAGCTCACAGGGACAGGGGACGTGGGGGGCCAACGTCCTGACTTTC
CASSSQGQGTWGANVLTF
>NA|TRBV5-6|few|TRBJ2-7
TGTGCCAGCACCAGCCTGGACTACCTCCGAAACCCTTACGAGCAGTACTTC
CASTSLDYLRNPYEQYF
>TRBD2|TRBV5-6|NA|TRBJ2-3
TGTGCCAGCAGCTTGGCCCTAGCGGGGGGCCTCAGCACAGATACGCAGTATTTT
CASSLALAGGLSTDTQYF
>TRBD1|TRBV19|NA|TRBJ1-2
TGTGCCAGTAAGAGACAGGGGGCTAACTATGGCTACACCTTC
CASKRQGANYGYTF
>NA|TRBV7-3|NA|TRBJ2-1
TGTGCCAGCAGCTTATTTCGTACCGATGAGCAGTTCTTC
CASSLFRTDEQFF
>NA|TRBV2|NA|TRBJ2-7
TGTGCCAGCAGGTCTCCCGTGAAGCGCGACGAGCAGTACTTC
CASRSPVKRDEQYF
>NA|TRBV30|NA|TRBJ2-7
TGTGCCTGGAGTCAACTTGATGTGGGGGTCGGGGAGCAGTACTTC
CAWSQLDVGVGEQYF
>NA|TRBV19|NA|TRBJ1-1
TGTGCCAGTACCGCGAGGCCGATCACTGAAGCTTTCTTT
CASTARPITEAFF
>NA|TRBV6-5|once|TRBJ1-3
TGTGCCAGCAGCAGGGGAACTGGAAACACCATATATTTT
CASSRGTGNTIYF
>NA|TRBV10-3|NA|TRBJ2-5
TGTGCCATCAAAGGACAGAGCCAAGAGACCCAGTACTTC
CAIKGQSQETQYF
>NA|TRBV9|NA|TRBJ1-5
TGTGCCAGCAGCGTAGGAACAGCACCGGGAGTTGGGCCCCAGCATTTT
CASSVGTAPGVGPQHF
>TRBD2|TRBV7-2|NA|TRBJ2-5
TGTGCCAGCAGCCCCACAGCGGGGAAACAAGAGACCCAGTACTTC
CASSPTAGKQETQYF
>TRBD2|TRBV9|NA|TRBJ2-1
TGTGCCAGCAGCGTATCGCCTAGCGGGGGGGCCGGGCAGTTCTTC
CASSVSPSGGAGQFF
>NA|TRBV7-3|NA|TRBJ2-5
TGTGCCAGCAGCTTTGGACAGCAAGAGACCCAGTACTTC
CASSFGQQETQYF
>NA|TRBV2|NA|TRBJ1-5
TGTGCCAGCAGGCACCGGGGCCTCGATAGCAATCAGCCCCAGCATTTT
CASRHRGLDSNQPQHF
>NA|TRBV9|once|TRBJ1-4
TGTGCCAGCAGCGTAGAATGGTTTAATGAAAAACTGTTTTTT
CASSVEWFNEKLFF
>NA|TRBV30|NA|TRBJ2-1
TGTGCCTGGAGGTTCGGTAGCGCCGGCTACAATGAGCAGTTCTTC
CAWRFGSAGYNEQFF
>TRBD2|TRBV5-4|NA|TRBJ2-5
TGTGCCAGCAGCTCCGGACTAGCGGCCCAAGAGACCCAGTACTTC
CASSSGLAAQETQYF
>NA|TRBV5-4|NA|TRBJ1-4
TGTGCCAGCAGCTTGGTCGCTAATGAAAAACTGTTTTTT
CASSLVANEKLFF
>TRBD1|TRBV7-2|NA|TRBJ1-3
TGTGCCAGCAGCCCAGGAGGGGGACAGGTCTACACTGGAAACACCATATATTTT
CASSPGGGQVYTGNTIYF
>TRBD2|TRBV4-3|NA|TRBJ2-3
TGCGCCAGCAGCCAAGAACTAAGGCTCTTACTAGCGGGGGGCTCTACGCAGTATTTT
CASSQELRLLLAGGSTQYF
>TRBD1|TRBV7-7|NA|TRBJ2-7
TGTGCTAGCAGCTTAGACAGGGTGAACCCCTACGAGCAGTACTTC
CASSLDRVNPYEQYF
>NA|TRBV4-3|NA|TRBJ1-2
TGCGCCAGCAGCCAAGGGGGAACCTACTATGGCTACACCTTC
CASSQGGTYYGYTF